One TCR beta chain is described in this entry. This clone's antigen is unknown. No clone much larger than this one lies a single base away; base qualities are absent. The sample's time point label, decoded: baseline before first vaccination. The meaning of the sample's treatment or condition label: meningococcal conjugate vaccine given as trial control. The vaccinee samples were drawn from two UK trials, COV001 and COV002, one of which was a single-blind randomized controlled phase 2/3 trial testing AZD1222 (ChAdOx1 nCoV-19) in healthy adults. Trial participant PBMC samples were collected at day 0 and day 28 after the second dose for TCRbeta chain sequencing. V is trimmed back by 2 bases and J by 8 bases, and the junction contains 5 bases that no gene match accounts for. Via the germline V gene, CDR1 is SGHTA and CDR2 FQGNSA. Measured from the cysteine to the phenylalanine, the CDR3 is 13 residues long. The kept DNA is CDR3 alone, 39 bases in frame from the first base.

The CDR3 regions of human TCRbeta chains were subjected to immunosequencing. On the authors' methods: Repertoire TCRs were matched against a reference library of SARS-CoV-2-specific TCRs generated with the MIRA antigen-specificity platform. Breadth was defined as the fraction of unique TCRs that were SARS-CoV-2-associated. Depth was defined as the fraction of total T cells that were SARS-CoV-2-associated. Using the MIRA data, each spike-specific TCR was assigned both to the spike region to which the TCR was reactive and to a CD4 or CD8 class. Log10-transformed breadth and depth values were compared by one-way ANOVA with Sidak's multiple comparisons tests. TCRdb re-hosts the immuneACCESS table, in-frame sequences only. Its copies lack some clones; in the studies checked, an unresolved V gene accounts for under half of them, and the cause for the rest is not known. That table supplies the V and J calls and clone size; D and trimming were determined from the DNA. Here the sample has some 150,000 clones; approximately 93% occur a single time. Clones ranked in the top ten supply less than 0.95% of the sample.

These data originate in a study of T cell responses to AZD1222 COVID-19 vaccine (dated by TCRdb to 2020 to 2023). The study in broad terms: A total of about 240 trial participants underwent TCR sequencing, of whom nearly 210 received two doses of AZD1222 and some 25 received two doses of the MenACWY control vaccine. Trial participants were enrolled by age into 18-55, 56-69 and 70-plus year subgroups, with approximately 150, 28 and 58 TCR-sequenced participants respectively.

On the study overall, not on this receptor specifically: Because no day 14 peak-response samples were available, repertoires were characterized only after the peak T cell response. The 56-69-year group was small, and its depth increase did not reach significance, likely because of low power. Vaccine-associated CD4 TCRs spanned the whole spike protein, with dominant responses in regions 160-218 and 743-854. A significant rise in spike-specific TCR breadth and depth was observed after two AZD1222 doses relative to day 0 and relative to MenACWY recipients. Participants were mostly white British and included more females than males, and it was suggested by the authors that clonal diversity may have been underestimated. Only a handful of AZD1222 recipients were SARS-CoV-2 seropositive at baseline, limiting conclusions about previously exposed vaccinees. Nearly half of unique spike-specific TCRs reportedly recognized epitopes outside regions mutated in the B.1.351 and B.1.1.7 variants.

Recombination linked TRBV7-2 to TRBJ1-2, and TRBD1 aligns with 7 junction nucleotides. This receptor was identified in an adult in good health. The sequences come from peripheral blood, collected on day 0 of MenACWY control vaccination. The CDR3 region: CASSLKRGRGYTF. The nucleotides are TGTGCCAGCAGCTTAAAAAGGGGGCGAGGCTACACCTTC.